The 11 T cell receptor beta chains in this list originate from one sample, sequenced in a study of blood T cell repertoires in COVID-19. Assay used: immunoSEQ multiplex PCR; TCRdb lists only in-frame clones, some missing. The sample consists of 95,000 to 150,000 clones, approximately 82% of them appearing once. Source material: peripheral blood. These receptors were collected from a man older than 75 with active or convalescent COVID-19.

The rearrangement joins TRBV4-2 to TRBJ2-3, with TRBD2 matching over 13 bases. Germline V gives CDR1 LGHNA, CDR2 YNFKEQ. J gave up 6 bases and V 0 bases, and 9 bases lay outside the gene matches. The CDR3 is 18 residues long. CDR3 in amino acids: CASSQDPLAGGLVDTQYF. DNA of the CDR3: TGTGCCAGCAGCCAAGACCCACTAGCGGGGGGGCTGGTGGATACGCAGTATTTT.

The CDR3 DNA is TGTGCCAGCAGCTCCCGGGGGGGCCCGTACAATGAGCAGTTCTTC. This codes for CASSSRGGPYNEQFF. The chain uses TRBV11-3 and TRBJ2-1; TRBD2 matches at 8 bases. The length of the CDR3 is 15 residues. V trimming: 4 bases; J trimming: 4 bases; junction bases outside the gene matches: 6. Germline assignment: CDR1 SGHNT and CDR2 YENEEA.

This chain connects TRBV7-8 to TRBJ2-1; no definite D call. CDR1 is SGHVS, CDR2 FQNEAQ, per germline. The CDR3 covers 16 residues. Trimming removed 0 bases at V and 7 bases at J, with 16 bases between. CDR3: CASSLARILNVNEQFF. In DNA, the CDR3 is TGTGCCAGCAGCTTAGCGCGGATCCTTAATGTGAATGAGCAGTTCTTC.

The CDR3 bases are TGTGCCAGCAGGGTACTAGCGGGTCAAGATACGCAGTATTTT. Its protein is CASRVLAGQDTQYF. The V gene is TRBV6-5, the J gene TRBJ2-3; 9 bases agree with TRBD2. V was clipped by 6 bases and J by 5 bases; unmatched bases: 6. Germline CDR1 and CDR2: MNHEY and SVGAGI. The CDR3 has 14 residues.

V gene TRBV6-5 combines with J gene TRBJ2-1, with TRBD1 as a possible D gene (6 bases). The germline CDR1 and CDR2 sequences are MNHEY and SVGAGI. The CDR3 runs to 14 residues. The V end lost 7 bases, the J end lost 6 bases, and 16 bases lay between the germline ends. The CDR3 nucleotides are TGTGCCAGCACCAGAGGGGGTCTGAGCAATGAGCAGTTCTTC. It specifies CASTRGGLSNEQFF.

This chain links TRBV18 with TRBJ1-2, with 7 positions matching TRBD1. Germline V gene lookup returns CDR1 KGHSH and CDR2 LQKENI. CDR3 length: 12 amino acids. V gave up 3 bases and J gave up 13 bases; unmatched junction bases: 8. CDR3 nucleotide sequence: TGTGCCAGCTCACCCGGACAGGCAGGGTTCACCTTC. Protein: CASSPGQAGFTF.

This clone appeared a single time. J is TRBJ2-1 and V is TRBV6-1; perhaps TRBD2 as D (8 bases). V lost 4 bases, J lost 4 bases, and 20 bases lay in between. The CDR3 totals 17 residues. Germline CDR1 is MNHNS and CDR2 is SASEGT. CDR3 DNA sequence: TGTGCCAGCAGTGGACAGGGCGGGCGGGGGGATTACAATGAGCAGTTCTTC. Protein product: CASSGQGGRGDYNEQFF.

The gene calls are TRBV7-9 and TRBJ2-7, with D maybe TRBD1 (5 bases). Trimming shortened V by 4 bases and J by 4 bases, and 26 bases separated the two germline ends. The V gene's germline CDR1 is SEHNR and CDR2 FQNEAQ (reference sequence). CDR3 length: 18 amino acids. The CDR3 coding sequence is TGTGCCAGCAGCTCCGCAGAGCAGGGCGTCCCGTTTAGGTACGAGCAGTACTTC. Translation: CASSSAEQGVPFRYEQYF.

The chain joins TRBV6-1 to TRBJ1-4, with a possible D match to TRBD1 (5 bases). The CDR3 sequence is 15 residues long. V lost 2 bases to trimming and J lost 3 bases, with 10 bases between them. The germline V gene has CDR1 MNHNS and CDR2 SASEGT. The CDR3 nucleotides are TGTGCCAGCAGTGAATCGTTACAGGCTAATGAAAAACTGTTTTTT. Amino acids: CASSESLQANEKLFF.

V is TRBV2 and J is TRBJ1-1, with TRBD1 matching over 8 bases. V lost 8 bases to trimming and J lost 1 base; unmatched junction nucleotides: 3. The CDR3 has 13 residues. CDR1 and CDR2 (germline): SNHLY, FYNNEI. Here the CDR3 DNA reads TGTGCCAGCGAGGGACAGGCGAACACTGAAGCTTTCTTT. Translating it yields CASEGQANTEAFF. The full variable domain, in which reference TRBV2 and TRBJ1-1 provide the parts outside the CDR3, is EPEVTQTPSHQVTQMGQEVILRCVPISNHLYFYWYRQILGQKVEFLVSFYNNEISEKSEIFDDQFSVERPDGSNFTLKIRSTKLEDSAMYFCASEGQANTEAFFGQGTRLTVV.

This rearrangement joins TRBV19 to TRBJ2-1; D gene ambiguous. CDR1 and CDR2 (germline): LNHDA, SQIVND (reference sequence). The CDR3 extends over 12 amino acids. Trimming removed 4 bases at V and 3 bases at J, with 4 bases between. DNA for the CDR3: TGTGCCAGTAGTACGGGCTACAATGAGCAGTTCTTC. It codes for CASSTGYNEQFF. The full variable domain, rest sourced from reference TRBV19 and TRBJ2-1, is DGGITQSPKYLFRKEGQNVTLSCEQNLNHDAMYWYRQDPGQGLRLIYYSQIVNDFQKGDIAEGYSVSREKKESFPLTVTSAQKNPTAFYLCASSTGYNEQFFGPGTRLTVL.